This TCR delta chain was identified during a study of fetal and pediatric gammadelta thymocytes (dated by TCRdb to between 2021 and 2024). Study-level background: Previously published data and newly generated, unpublished data were combined in the bulk gammadelta thymocyte repertoires, which were used to strengthen a single-cell study of gammadelta thymocyte development. To increase subject numbers and strengthen the CDR3 publicity analysis, bulk TCR repertoire data were added. The bulk gammadelta thymocyte repertoire set covered around 10 subjects in total, 3 fetal thymus donors and 7 pediatric thymus donors. Unpublished data were combined with previously published data (refs 27,28) to make up the bulk gammadelta thymocyte repertoires. Broader findings and caveats from the paper: Compared with post-natal repertoires, fetal gammadelta thymocyte repertoires had previously been reported to be enriched for TRDV2, TRGV8 and TRGV9 usage, low N additions and public CDR3s.

Sequenced on an Illumina MiSeq. In the source study's methods: For publicity analysis, the Vgamma9Vdelta2 and nonVgamma9Vdelta2 bulk CDR3 files of each subject were merged into one combined repertoire per subject. Using base R and dplyr, each CDR3 amino acid sequence was checked across 9 single-cell datasets and 10 bulk repertoires to give a publicity score ranging from 0 to 19. TCRdb recomputed clones from the public reads with CATT; identical DNA rows were then combined. These V and J calls derive from TCRdb rather than the authors' analysis. The sample contains over a thousand delta-chain clones, about 9.4% of them found a single time. About an eighth of the sample is taken by the ten largest. Including cysteine and phenylalanine, the CDR3 has 20 amino acids. Only the CDR3 region is kept as DNA, spanning 60 bases read in frame from base 1. V lost 2 bases and J lost 0 bases, and the count of bases not matched to a germline gene is 9. From a lookup of the germline V gene, CDR1 and CDR2 are TSWWSYY and QGS.

This clone is classified as medium-sized (0.01 to 0.1%). The antigen it binds to is not known. No base qualities exist here, and no much larger clone lies one base off it. Fetal thymuses came from elective pregnancy terminations at about 14 to 22 weeks estimated gestational age, performed for socio-psychological reasons in Singapore. All fetuses were assessed as structurally normal by ultrasound before termination and by gross morphological examination after termination. Thymocytes were stained with Zombie NIR viability dye and antibodies against CD3 (UCHT1), TCRgammadelta (11F2), TCRVgamma9 (IMMU360) and TCRVdelta2 (IMMU389). TRD and TRG CDR3 repertoires were generated in bulk, separately, from sorted Vgamma9Vdelta2 and nonVgamma9Vdelta2 gammadelta thymocytes obtained from human fetal and pediatric thymuses. As previously described, thymic cell suspensions were prepared from both fetal and post-natal thymuses. NonVgamma9Vdelta2 thymocytes were sorted as CD3+ gammadeltaTCR+ cells that did not have the Vgamma9+Vdelta2+ phenotype. A FACS Aria III cell sorter (BD Biosciences) was used for cell sorting.

The sequence was collected from a human fetus. Input material: non-Vgamma9Vdelta2 gamma-delta T cells from the thymus. Sample cell subset or site, as interpreted from the label and publication: CD3+gammadeltaTCR+ thymocytes not co-expressing Vgamma9 and Vdelta2. The sequence is built from TRDV1 and TRDJ3, and 8 junctional nucleotides match TRDD3. CDR3 sequence: CALGEGSGILSSWDTRQMFF. The DNA sequence reads TGTGCTCTTGGGGAAGGATCGGGGATACTAAGCTCCTGGGACACCCGACAGATGTTTTTC.